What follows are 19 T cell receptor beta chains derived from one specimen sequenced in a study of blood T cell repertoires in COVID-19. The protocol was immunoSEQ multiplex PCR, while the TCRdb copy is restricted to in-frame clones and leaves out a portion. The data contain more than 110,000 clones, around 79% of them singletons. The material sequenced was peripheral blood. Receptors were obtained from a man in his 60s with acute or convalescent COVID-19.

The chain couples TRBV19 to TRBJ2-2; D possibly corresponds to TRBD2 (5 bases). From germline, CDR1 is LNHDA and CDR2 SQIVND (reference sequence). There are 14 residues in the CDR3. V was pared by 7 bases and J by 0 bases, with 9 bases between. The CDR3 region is CASKRNANTGELFF. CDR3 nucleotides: TGTGCCAGTAAGCGGAACGCGAACACCGGGGAGCTGTTTTTT. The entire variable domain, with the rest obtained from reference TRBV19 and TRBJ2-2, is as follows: DGGITQSPKYLFRKEGQNVTLSCEQNLNHDAMYWYRQDPGQGLRLIYYSQIVNDFQKGDIAEGYSVSREKKESFPLTVTSAQKNPTAFYLCASKRNANTGELFFGEGSRLTVL.

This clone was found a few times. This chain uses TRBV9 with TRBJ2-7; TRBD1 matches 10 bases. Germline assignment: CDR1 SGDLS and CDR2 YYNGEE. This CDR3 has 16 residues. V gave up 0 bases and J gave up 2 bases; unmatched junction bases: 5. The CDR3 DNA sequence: TGTGCCAGCAGCGTAGACGGGACAGGGGACCCCTACGAGCAGTACTTC. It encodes CASSVDGTGDPYEQYF.

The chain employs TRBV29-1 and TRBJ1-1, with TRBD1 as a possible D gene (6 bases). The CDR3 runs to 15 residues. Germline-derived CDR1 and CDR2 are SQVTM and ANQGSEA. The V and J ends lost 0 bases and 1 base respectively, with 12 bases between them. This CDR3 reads CSVEEIQGSNTEAFF. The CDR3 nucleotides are TGCAGCGTTGAAGAGATCCAGGGGTCGAACACTGAAGCTTTCTTT.

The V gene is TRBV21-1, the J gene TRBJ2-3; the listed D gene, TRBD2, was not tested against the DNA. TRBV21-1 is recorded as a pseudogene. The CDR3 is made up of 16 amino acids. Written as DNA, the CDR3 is TGTGCCAGCAGCAGTAGCCTAGCGGGAGTCAGAGATACGCAGTATTTT. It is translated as CASSSSLAGVRDTQYF.

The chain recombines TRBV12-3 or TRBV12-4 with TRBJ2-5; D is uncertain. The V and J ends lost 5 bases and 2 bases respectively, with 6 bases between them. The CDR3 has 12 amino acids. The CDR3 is CASSNRQETQYF. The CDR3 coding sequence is TGTGCCAGCAGTAACCGGCAAGAGACCCAGTACTTC.

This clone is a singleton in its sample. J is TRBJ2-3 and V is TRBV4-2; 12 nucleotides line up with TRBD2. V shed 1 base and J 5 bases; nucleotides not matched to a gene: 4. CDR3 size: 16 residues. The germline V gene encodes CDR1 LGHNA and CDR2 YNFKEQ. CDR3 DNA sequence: TGTGCCAGCAGCCAAGGGCTAGCGGGAGGGGAAGATACGCAGTATTTT. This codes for CASSQGLAGGEDTQYF.

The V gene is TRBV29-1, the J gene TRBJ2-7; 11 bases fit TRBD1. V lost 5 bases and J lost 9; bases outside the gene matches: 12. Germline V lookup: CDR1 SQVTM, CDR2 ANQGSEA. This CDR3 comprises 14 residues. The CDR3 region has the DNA TGCAGCGTTACTACGGGACAGGGGGTTGTAGGGCAGTACTTC. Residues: CSVTTGQGVVGQYF.

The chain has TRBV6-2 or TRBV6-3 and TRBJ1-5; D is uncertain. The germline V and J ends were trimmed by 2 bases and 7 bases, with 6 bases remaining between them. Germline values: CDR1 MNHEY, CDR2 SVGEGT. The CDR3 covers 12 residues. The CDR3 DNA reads TGTGCCAGCAGTTACCAGAACCAGCCCCAGCATTTT. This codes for CASSYQNQPQHF.

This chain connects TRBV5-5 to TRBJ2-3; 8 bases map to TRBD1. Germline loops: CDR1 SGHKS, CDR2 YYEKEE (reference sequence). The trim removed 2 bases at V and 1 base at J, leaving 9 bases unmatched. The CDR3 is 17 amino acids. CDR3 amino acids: CASSFLGGGQGTDTQYF. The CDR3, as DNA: TGTGCCAGCAGCTTCCTCGGAGGGGGACAGGGCACAGATACGCAGTATTTT.

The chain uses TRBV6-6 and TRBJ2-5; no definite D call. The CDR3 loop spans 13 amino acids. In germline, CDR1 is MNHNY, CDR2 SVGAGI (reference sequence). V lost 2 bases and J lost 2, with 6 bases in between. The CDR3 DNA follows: TGTGCCAGCAGTTACCCCCCGCAAGAGACCCAGTACTTC. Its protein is CASSYPPQETQYF.

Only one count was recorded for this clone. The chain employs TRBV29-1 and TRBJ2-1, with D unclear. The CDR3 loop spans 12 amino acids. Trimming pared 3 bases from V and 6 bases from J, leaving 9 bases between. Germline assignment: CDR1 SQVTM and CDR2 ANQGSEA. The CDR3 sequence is CSVDFSPNEQFF. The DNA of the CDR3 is TGCAGCGTTGACTTTAGCCCCAATGAGCAGTTCTTC.

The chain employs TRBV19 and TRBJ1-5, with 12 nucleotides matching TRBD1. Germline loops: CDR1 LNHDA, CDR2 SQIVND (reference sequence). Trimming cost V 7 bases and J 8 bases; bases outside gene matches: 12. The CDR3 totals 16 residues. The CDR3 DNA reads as TGTGCCAGTACCCCCCGGGACAGGGGGCTGATAAAGCCCCAGCATTTT. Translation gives CASTPRDRGLIKPQHF.

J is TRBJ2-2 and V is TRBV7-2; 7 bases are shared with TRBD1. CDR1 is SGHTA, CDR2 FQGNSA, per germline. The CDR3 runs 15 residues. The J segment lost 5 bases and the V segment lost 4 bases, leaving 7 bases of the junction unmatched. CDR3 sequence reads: CASSSTGTVTGELFF. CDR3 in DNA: TGTGCCAGCAGCTCCACCGGGACAGTGACCGGGGAGCTGTTTTTT.

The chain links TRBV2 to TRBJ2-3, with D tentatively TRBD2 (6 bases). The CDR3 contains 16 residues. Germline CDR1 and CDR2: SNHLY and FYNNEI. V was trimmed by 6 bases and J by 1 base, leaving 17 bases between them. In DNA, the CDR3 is TGTGCCAGCAGGAGAAACGGGGGTCTGGGCACAGATACGCAGTATTTT. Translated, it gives CASRRNGGLGTDTQYF. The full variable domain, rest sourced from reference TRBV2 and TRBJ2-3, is EPEVTQTPSHQVTQMGQEVILRCVPISNHLYFYWYRQILGQKVEFLVSFYNNEISEKSEIFDDQFSVERPDGSNFTLKIRSTKLEDSAMYFCASRRNGGLGTDTQYFGPGTRLTVL.

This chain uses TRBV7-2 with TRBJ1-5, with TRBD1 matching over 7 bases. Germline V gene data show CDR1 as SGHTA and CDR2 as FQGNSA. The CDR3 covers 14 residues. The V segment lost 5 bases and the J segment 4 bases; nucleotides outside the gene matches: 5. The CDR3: CASSKPGQNQPQHF. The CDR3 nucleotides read TGTGCCAGCAGCAAACCGGGACAGAATCAGCCCCAGCATTTT. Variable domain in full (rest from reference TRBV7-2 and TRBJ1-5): GAGVSQSPSNKVTEKGKDVELRCDPISGHTALYWYRQSLGQGLEFLIYFQGNSAPDKSGLPSDRFSAERTGGSVSTLTIQRTQQEDSAVYLCASSKPGQNQPQHFGDGTRLSIL.

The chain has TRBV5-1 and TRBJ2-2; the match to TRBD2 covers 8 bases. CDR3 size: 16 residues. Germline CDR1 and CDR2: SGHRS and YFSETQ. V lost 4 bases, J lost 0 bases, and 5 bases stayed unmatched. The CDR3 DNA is TGCGCCAGCAGCCGAACTAGCGGAGCGAACACCGGGGAGCTGTTTTTT. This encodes CASSRTSGANTGELFF.

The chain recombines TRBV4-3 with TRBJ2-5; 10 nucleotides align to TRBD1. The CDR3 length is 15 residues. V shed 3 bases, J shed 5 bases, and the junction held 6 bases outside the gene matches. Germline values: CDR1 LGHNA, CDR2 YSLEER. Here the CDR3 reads CASSHPGTGVETQYF. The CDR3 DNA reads TGCGCCAGCAGCCACCCCGGGACAGGGGTGGAGACCCAGTACTTC.

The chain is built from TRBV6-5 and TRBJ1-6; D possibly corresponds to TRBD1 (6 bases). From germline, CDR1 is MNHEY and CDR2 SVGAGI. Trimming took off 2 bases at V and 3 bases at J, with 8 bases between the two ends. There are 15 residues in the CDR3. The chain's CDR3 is CASSYGRGYNSPLHF. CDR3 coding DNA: TGTGCCAGCAGTTACGGCAGGGGCTATAATTCACCCCTCCACTTT.

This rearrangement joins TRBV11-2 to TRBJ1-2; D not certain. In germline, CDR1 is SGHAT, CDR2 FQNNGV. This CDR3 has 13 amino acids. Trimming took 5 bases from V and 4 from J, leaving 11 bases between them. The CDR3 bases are TGTGCCAGCAGCGCCACGCGGGGCTATGGCTACACCTTC. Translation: CASSATRGYGYTF.